This entry lists 23 T cell receptor beta chains sequenced from one sample in a study of blood T cell repertoires in COVID-19. This table comes from immunoSEQ multiplex PCR, and its TCRdb copy is limited to in-frame clones, with some not included. This repertoire shows 200,000 to 250,000 clones, nearly 85% found once; its top ten account for more than 5%. Specimen: peripheral blood. Every receptor here comes from a human donor in a cohort sampled during active COVID-19.

The chain carries TRBV10-3 and TRBJ2-1; D uncertain. V lost 0 bases and J 6 bases, leaving 6 bases between the germline ends. The CDR3 totals 13 residues. Germline-derived CDR1 and CDR2 are ENHRY and SYGVKD. The CDR3 here is CAISESNGNEQFF. DNA for the CDR3: TGTGCCATCAGTGAGTCGAACGGCAATGAGCAGTTCTTC.

The chain couples TRBV7-8 to TRBJ2-7, with 7 bases matching TRBD1. CDR1 SGHVS and CDR2 FQNEAQ come from the germline V gene. J gave up 6 bases and V 5 bases, and 10 bases lay outside the gene matches. The CDR3 loop spans 14 amino acids. The CDR3 is CASSLDRVMGEQYF. The DNA of the CDR3 is TGTGCCAGCAGCCTAGACAGGGTAATGGGCGAGCAGTACTTC. The full variable domain, rest sourced from reference TRBV7-8 and TRBJ2-7, is GAGVSQSPRYKVAKRGQDVALRCDPISGHVSLFWYQQALGQGPEFLTYFQNEAQLDKSGLPSDRFFAERPEGSVSTLKIQRTQQEDSAVYLCASSLDRVMGEQYFGPGTRLTVT.

V usage is TRBV20-1 and J usage is TRBJ2-3; 12 bases are a match to TRBD2. V was pared by 4 bases and J by 7 bases, with 9 bases of the junction left unmatched. The CDR3 has 15 amino acids. CDR1 is DFQATT, CDR2 SNEGSKA, per germline (reference sequence). CDR3: CSAIETSGSFYTQYF. Here the CDR3 DNA reads TGCAGTGCTATTGAGACTAGCGGGAGTTTTTATACGCAGTATTTT.

This sequence joins TRBV6-2 or TRBV6-3 and TRBJ2-5, with D possibly matching TRBD1 (5 bases). CDR3 length equals 15 residues. V gave up 5 bases and J gave up 2 bases, with 15 bases separating them. CDR1 is MNHEY, CDR2 SVGEGT, per germline. DNA of the CDR3: TGTGCCAGCAGTCCCACCACAGGTCCTCAAGAGACCCAGTACTTC. Encoded protein: CASSPTTGPQETQYF.

The genes are TRBV2 and TRBJ2-7, with a weak D call TRBD2 (6 bases). This CDR3 has 15 amino acids. The V and J ends lost 5 bases and 4 bases respectively, with 18 bases between them. From germline, CDR1 is SNHLY and CDR2 FYNNEI. The CDR3 DNA follows: TGTGCCAGCAGTTACGGGCGGGACGGACCTTACGAGCAGTACTTC. Translated: CASSYGRDGPYEQYF.

This chain connects TRBV27 to TRBJ2-7; 7 bases match TRBD2. CDR1 is MNHEY, CDR2 SMNVEV, per germline (reference sequence). The CDR3 is made up of 16 amino acids. With 6 bases clipped from V and 2 bases from J, the junction kept 13 bases outside the gene matches. DNA for the CDR3: TGTGCCAGCAGGTCACCCACGGGGGGACGGACCTACGAGCAGTACTTC. Amino acid sequence: CASRSPTGGRTYEQYF.

The V and J genes are TRBV6-4 and TRBJ2-5, with TRBD2 identical over 12 bases. Germline CDR1 reads MRHNA; CDR2 reads SNTAGT. This CDR3 has 16 amino acids. With V trimmed by 6 bases and J by 2 bases, 7 bases remained unmatched. The CDR3 region is CASSISGTSGQETQYF. DNA for the CDR3: TGTGCCAGCAGCATATCCGGGACTAGCGGGCAAGAGACCCAGTACTTC.

This clone came up many times. V and J are TRBV5-1 and TRBJ1-5; D not resolved. The ends were cut back, 2 bases at V and 4 bases at J, with 7 bases in the middle. The CDR3 loop spans 13 amino acids. CDR1 and CDR2 (germline): SGHRS, YFSETQ. As DNA, the CDR3 is TGCGCCAGCAGCTTAGCCGAAAATCAGCCCCAGCATTTT. The encoded protein is CASSLAENQPQHF.

The chain has TRBV29-1 and TRBJ1-2; weak D call: TRBD1 (6 bases). Germline lookup yields CDR1 SQVTM and CDR2 ANQGSEA. The CDR3 totals 13 residues. Trimming stripped 0 bases from V and 7 bases from J, with 12 bases between. For the CDR3, the DNA is TGCAGCGTTGAAGACAGGGGAATGGGTGGCTACACCTTC. Residues: CSVEDRGMGGYTF.

The rearrangement uses TRBV10-3 and TRBJ2-5; the D is unclear. The germline V gene has CDR1 ENHRY and CDR2 SYGVKD. V shed 2 bases and J shed 4 bases, with 8 bases lying between them. The CDR3 is 13 amino acids. In nucleotides, the CDR3 is TGTGCCATCAGTGAGCTGAGCGCAGAGACCCAGTACTTC. Encoded protein: CAISELSAETQYF.

The V call is TRBV2, the J call TRBJ2-5; no definite D call. In germline, CDR1 is SNHLY, CDR2 FYNNEI. The length of the CDR3 is 13 residues. V gave up 4 bases and J gave up 1 base, with 7 bases separating them. The CDR3 reads CASSGQPQETQYF. The CDR3 region has the DNA TGTGCCAGCAGTGGACAACCCCAAGAGACCCAGTACTTC.

The chain uses TRBV5-1 and TRBJ2-7, with 8 bases that match TRBD1. CDR3 length: 17 residues. Germline assignment: CDR1 SGHRS and CDR2 YFSETQ. J gave up 2 bases and V 4 bases, and 14 bases lay outside the gene matches. The CDR3 DNA reads as TGCGCCAGCAGCCGAAACCCCCGGGACAGGCTAACCTACGAGCAGTACTTC. Protein sequence: CASSRNPRDRLTYEQYF.

The chain has TRBV10-1 and TRBJ2-3, with D hard to call. The CDR3 length is 14 residues. CDR1 is WNHNN, CDR2 SYGVQD, per germline (reference sequence). V was shortened by 0 bases and J by 3 bases, with 7 bases between the two germline ends. This chain's CDR3 is CASSESRKTDTQYF. In nucleotides, the CDR3 is TGCGCCAGCAGTGAGTCGCGGAAAACAGATACGCAGTATTTT.

This clone has more than one count but fewer than ten. The chain is built from TRBV5-8 and TRBJ1-2; D gene ambiguous. Trimming shortened V by 2 bases and J by 5 bases, and 13 bases separated the two germline ends. CDR1 is SGHTS, CDR2 YDEGEE, per germline. The CDR3 spans 14 residues. The CDR3 nucleotides are TGTGCCAGCAGCTTAGTGAGGGAGGATTATGGCTACACCTTC. Translated: CASSLVREDYGYTF.

The chain links TRBV15 to TRBJ2-6; D is undetermined. This CDR3 has 16 residues. Per germline, CDR1 LNHNV and CDR2 YYDKDF (reference sequence). Trimming took 0 bases from V and 0 from J, leaving 6 bases between them. CDR3 in DNA: TGTGCCACCAGCAGAGATCCCAGCTCTGGGGCCAACGTCCTGACTTTC. The encoded protein is CATSRDPSSGANVLTF.

The chain couples TRBV9 to TRBJ2-3; 10 bases match TRBD2. The junction had 8 bases not matched to a gene; V was cut back by 4 bases and J by 6 bases. CDR1 SGDLS and CDR2 YYNGEE come from the germline V gene. There are 15 residues in the CDR3. The CDR3 DNA follows: TGTGCCAGCAGCTCCGCAGCGGGAGGGCCCGATACGCAGTATTTT. This translates into CASSSAAGGPDTQYF.

The chain joins TRBV5-1 to TRBJ2-1; 8 bases agree with TRBD2. Trimming at V came to 4 bases and at J to 4 bases, leaving 10 bases not matched to a gene. The length of the CDR3 is 16 residues. Germline V gene lookup returns CDR1 SGHRS and CDR2 YFSETQ. CDR3 DNA: TGCGCCAGCAGCAACGGAGCGGGGGTTGTATACAATGAGCAGTTCTTC. Its translation is CASSNGAGVVYNEQFF.

The gene calls are TRBV27 and TRBJ2-1; no reliable D call. The V and J ends lost 7 bases and 4 bases respectively, with 14 bases between them. This CDR3 contains 14 residues. Per germline, CDR1 MNHEY and CDR2 SMNVEV (reference sequence). CDR3 in amino acids: CASMPLASYNEQFF. The CDR3 coding sequence is TGTGCCAGCATGCCCCTTGCCAGTTACAATGAGCAGTTCTTC.

J is TRBJ2-1 and V is TRBV7-9; the match to TRBD1 covers 9 bases. The CDR3 is 15 residues long. The germline CDR1 and CDR2 sequences are SEHNR and FQNEAQ (reference sequence). The V gene end was trimmed by 3 bases and the J gene end by 6 bases; junction bases not matched to a gene: 6. The CDR3 region is CASSFRGQGGNEQFF. The CDR3 DNA follows: TGTGCCAGCAGCTTTAGGGGACAGGGTGGCAATGAGCAGTTCTTC.

About this clone itself: Other DNA sequences of this sample code for an identical CDR3. V usage is TRBV28 and J usage is TRBJ1-2, with D maybe TRBD1 (5 bases). The CDR3 runs to 13 residues. The V gene lost 4 bases and the J gene lost 8 bases, with 14 bases spanning the gap. From germline, CDR1 is MDHEN and CDR2 SYDVKM. The CDR3 sequence is CASSSLTGGGYTF. The CDR3 region has the DNA TGTGCCAGCAGTTCTCTCACCGGGGGGGGCTACACCTTC.

V and J are TRBV7-9 and TRBJ1-1; 8 bases are shared with TRBD1. Per the germline V gene, CDR1 is SEHNR and CDR2 is FQNEAQ (reference sequence). Unmatched junction bases numbered 9, after V lost 4 bases and J lost 5 bases. CDR3 size: 15 residues. The CDR3 DNA is TGTGCCAGCAGCTCTATCAGGGGGCGTGAAACTGAAGCTTTCTTT. Protein: CASSSIRGRETEAFF.

This chain connects TRBV2 to TRBJ2-5, with 8 bases lining up with TRBD2. Looked up from germline, CDR1 is SNHLY and CDR2 is FYNNEI. The CDR3 is made up of 15 amino acids. Trimming cost V 1 base and J 8 bases; bases outside gene matches: 9. The CDR3 bases are TGTGCCAGCAGTGAAGGAGCGGGGGCCCTAACAACCCAGTACTTC. Its translation is CASSEGAGALTTQYF.

In DNA form, the CDR3 reads TGTGCCAGTAGTTATCTGGGGCGTTTGGACGAGCAGTACTTC. It encodes CASSYLGRLDEQYF. The rearrangement uses TRBV19 and TRBJ2-7; possibly TRBD1 for D (5 bases). The ends were cut back, 5 bases at V and 5 bases at J, with 16 bases in the middle. CDR1 is LNHDA, CDR2 SQIVND, per germline (reference sequence). This CDR3 contains 14 residues.